Sequencing of this T cell receptor beta chain was carried out in a study of T cells in Graves' hyperthyroidism and ophthalmopathy. Findings and limits, study-wide: A median about 6.5 months before onset, the model predicted ophthalmopathy. Appearing also in blood were most of the thyroid clonotypes expanded above 0.001. Using 13 V-J features, a model discriminated ophthalmopathy from stable hyperthyroidism.

Individuals with ophthalmopathy presented a Clinical Activity Score of at least 3, a NOSPECS grade of at least 4 and a duration under 3 months. Researchers took RNA transcripts and amplified the TCR beta CDR3 regions from them. Primed by the HTBI set, a first-round RT-PCR was run on the TCR CDR3. TCRdb called the multiplex PCR reads again in MiXCR, with one record for every CDR3 protein. Of around 520,000 distinct CDR3 sequences detected, approximately 24% appear once; the ten largest clones hold about 11%. This clonotype was seen many times. Its antigen is undetermined. The origin of this receptor is a woman aged 25 to 45 with Graves' ophthalmopathy. Sequencing input: blood.

The CDR3 sequence: CASSDPGQGYYGYTF. CDR3 DNA: TGTGCCAGCAGTGATCCGGGACAGGGGTACTATGGCTACACCTTC. The chain carries TRBV6-1 and TRBJ1-2; TRBD1 aligns across 10 bases. J lost 3 bases, V lost 3 bases, and 4 bases had no gene match. The CDR3 runs 15 residues. Germline CDR1 is MNHNS and CDR2 is SASEGT.